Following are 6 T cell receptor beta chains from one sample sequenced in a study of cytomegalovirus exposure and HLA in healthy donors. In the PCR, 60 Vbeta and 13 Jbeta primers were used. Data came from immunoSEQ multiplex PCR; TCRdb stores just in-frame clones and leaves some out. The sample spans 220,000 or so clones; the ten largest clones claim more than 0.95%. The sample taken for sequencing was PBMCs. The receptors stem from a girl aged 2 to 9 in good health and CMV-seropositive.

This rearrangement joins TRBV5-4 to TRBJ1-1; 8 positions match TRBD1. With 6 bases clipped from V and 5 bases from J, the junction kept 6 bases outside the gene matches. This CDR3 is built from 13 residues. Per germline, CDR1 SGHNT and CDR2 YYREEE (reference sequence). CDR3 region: CASTIQGETEAFF. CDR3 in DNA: TGTGCCAGCACAATACAGGGGGAAACTGAAGCTTTCTTT.

The CDR3 is CASSQTGGTEAFF. The DNA for the CDR3 is TGTGCCAGCAGCCAAACAGGGGGGACTGAAGCTTTCTTT. The V and J genes are TRBV7-9 and TRBJ1-1, with TRBD1 matching 8 bases. Per the germline V gene, CDR1 is SEHNR and CDR2 is FQNEAQ (reference sequence). V shed 5 bases, J shed 5 bases, and the junction held 4 bases outside the gene matches. This CDR3 region has 13 residues.

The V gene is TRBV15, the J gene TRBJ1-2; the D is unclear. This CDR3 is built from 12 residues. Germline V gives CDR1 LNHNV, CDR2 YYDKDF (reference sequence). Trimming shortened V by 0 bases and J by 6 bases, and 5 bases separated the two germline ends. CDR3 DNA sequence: TGTGCCACCAGCAGAGACACGGATGGCTACACCTTC. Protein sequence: CATSRDTDGYTF.

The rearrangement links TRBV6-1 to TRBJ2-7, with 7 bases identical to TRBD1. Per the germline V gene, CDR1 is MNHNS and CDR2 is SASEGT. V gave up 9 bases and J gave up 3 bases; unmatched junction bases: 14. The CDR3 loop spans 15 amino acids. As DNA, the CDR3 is TGTGCCAGAAAATTCCCGACAGGGATCAACTACGAGCAGTACTTC. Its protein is CARKFPTGINYEQYF.

The CDR3 coding sequence is TGTGCCAGCAGCTTAGTTTCCCCCACCCAGGGTTTTAGCAATCAGCCCCAGCATTTT. It translates to CASSLVSPTQGFSNQPQHF. The genes are TRBV7-9 and TRBJ1-5, with D possibly matching TRBD1 (5 bases). Germline V lookup: CDR1 SEHNR, CDR2 FQNEAQ (reference sequence). The CDR3 length is 19 residues. V dropped 1 base and J dropped 0 bases, with 19 bases sitting between them.

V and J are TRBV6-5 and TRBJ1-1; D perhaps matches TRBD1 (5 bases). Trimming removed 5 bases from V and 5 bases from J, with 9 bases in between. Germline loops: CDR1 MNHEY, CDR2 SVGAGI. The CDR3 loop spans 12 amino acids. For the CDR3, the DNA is TGTGCCAGCAGTCGTCGGGGGACTGAAGCTTTCTTT. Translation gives CASSRRGTEAFF.